Below, 22 T cell receptor beta chains from the same sample are listed, as sequenced in a study of cytomegalovirus exposure and HLA in healthy donors. PCR involved 60 Vbeta and 13 Jbeta primers. Generated by immunoSEQ multiplex PCR, the TCRdb table keeps only in-frame clones and is missing some. The data contain about 68,000 clones, about 81% of them singletons. Sequenced material: PBMCs. The receptors shown here come from a human donor in good health.

This clone has just a few counts. The V gene is TRBV19, the J gene TRBJ2-7, with TRBD2 as a possible D gene (7 bases). Trimming left V 3 bases short and J 0 bases short, with 12 bases between. Germline-derived CDR1 and CDR2 are LNHDA and SQIVND (reference sequence). The CDR3 has 15 residues. The CDR3 coding sequence is TGTGCCAGTAGTATCGGGGGCGGGAGCTCCTACGAGCAGTACTTC. This encodes CASSIGGGSSYEQYF.

V gene TRBV5-6 combines with J gene TRBJ1-5; the D gene is possibly TRBD1 (5 bases). Germline assignment: CDR1 SGHDT and CDR2 YYEEEE. The V gene lost 3 bases and the J gene lost 3 bases, with 19 bases spanning the gap. The CDR3 contains 17 residues. The CDR3 reads CASSSHIPRGVNQPQHF. The CDR3 coding sequence is TGTGCCAGCAGCTCCCATATCCCCCGGGGGGTCAATCAGCCCCAGCATTTT.

The CDR3 reads CASSTRTEQGKLFF. The CDR3 DNA reads TGTGCCAGCAGCACTCGGACCGAGCAGGGGAAACTGTTTTTT. V gene TRBV9 combines with J gene TRBJ1-4; D is possibly TRBD1 (6 bases). V was pared by 4 bases and J by 11 bases, with 18 bases between. There are 14 residues in the CDR3. The germline V gene has CDR1 SGDLS and CDR2 YYNGEE.

The chain employs TRBV11-2 and TRBJ2-3; D is ambiguous. Trimming removed 3 bases at V and 3 bases at J, with 4 bases between. CDR1 SGHAT and CDR2 FQNNGV come from the germline V gene. CDR3 size: 12 residues. The DNA for the CDR3 is TGTGCCAGCAGCTTCCCTACAGATACGCAGTATTTT. Residues: CASSFPTDTQYF.

This rearrangement joins TRBV11-2 to TRBJ2-5; the D gene is possibly TRBD2 (6 bases). The CDR3 loop spans 14 amino acids. V was trimmed by 3 bases and J by 2 bases, leaving 10 bases between them. Looked up from germline, CDR1 is SGHAT and CDR2 is FQNNGV. As DNA, the CDR3 is TGTGCCAGCAGCTTGTTTGGGGGGCAAGAGACCCAGTACTTC. Translating it yields CASSLFGGQETQYF.

Comment on this clone: This same CDR3 is encoded by further DNA sequences in the sample. This chain connects TRBV29-1 to TRBJ1-3; no firm D call. Germline CDR1 SQVTM, CDR2 ANQGSEA. V lost 5 bases and J lost 0, with 5 bases in between. CDR3 size: 12 residues. The CDR3 reads CSVQFSGNTIYF. In DNA form, the CDR3 reads TGCAGCGTTCAGTTCTCTGGAAACACCATATATTTT.

This clone was counted between two and nine times. The chain employs TRBV29-1 and TRBJ1-2, with D uncertain. The V end was cut by 0 bases, the J end by 5 bases, with 10 bases between. The CDR3 consists of 13 residues. The germline V gene encodes CDR1 SQVTM and CDR2 ANQGSEA. The CDR3 here is CSVEDWGEYGYTF. The CDR3 DNA reads as TGCAGCGTTGAAGATTGGGGAGAATATGGCTACACCTTC.

The table lists this clone with a count of one. The V gene is TRBV11-2, the J gene TRBJ1-1; D is undetermined. Germline V gives CDR1 SGHAT, CDR2 FQNNGV. The CDR3 length is 13 residues. V was pared by 5 bases and J by 0 bases, with 7 bases between. The CDR3 reads CASSLGVNTEAFF. The CDR3 nucleotides are TGTGCCAGCAGCCTCGGTGTGAACACTGAAGCTTTCTTT.

This clone was counted between two and nine times. The CDR3 coding sequence is TGTGCCAGTAGTGGTACGGGCCGTCCTTTCGACACAGGCACGCAGTATTTT. Its translation: CASSGTGRPFDTGTQYF. The chain recombines TRBV19 with TRBJ2-3; D is possibly TRBD1 (5 bases). The CDR3 runs to 17 residues. Trimming shortened V by 5 bases and J by 9 bases, and 27 bases separated the two germline ends. Germline assignment: CDR1 LNHDA and CDR2 SQIVND (reference sequence).

This clone was observed a single time. V gene TRBV18 combines with J gene TRBJ2-7; 12 bases line up with TRBD2. This CDR3 contains 16 residues. V lost 3 bases, J lost 2 bases, and 5 bases stayed unmatched. Germline CDR1 is KGHSH and CDR2 is LQKENI. Written as DNA, the CDR3 is TGTGCCAGCTCACCCAGCCTAGCGGGGGGGACCTACGAGCAGTACTTC. Amino acid sequence: CASSPSLAGGTYEQYF. Filled out from reference TRBV18 and TRBJ2-7, the complete variable domain reads NAGVMQNPRHLVRRRGQEARLRCSPMKGHSHVYWYRQLPEEGLKFMVYLQKENIIDESGMPKERFSAEFPKEGPSILRIQQVVRGDSAAYFCASSPSLAGGTYEQYFGPGTRLTVT.

In DNA, the CDR3 is TGTGCCAGCAGCGGCCGGGGGCAGGGGGCTTCGGATACGCAGTATTTT. Protein: CASSGRGQGASDTQYF. The J gene is TRBJ2-3, the V gene TRBV7-6; 8 bases line up with TRBD1. The V segment lost 5 bases and the J segment 6 bases; nucleotides outside the gene matches: 13. The V gene's germline CDR1 is SGHVS and CDR2 FNYEAQ. CDR3 length: 16 residues.

The chain has TRBV6-6 and TRBJ2-1; 10 positions agree with TRBD2. There are 15 residues in the CDR3. Germline CDR1 reads MNHNY; CDR2 reads SVGAGI (reference sequence). V trimming: 5 bases; J trimming: 5 bases; junction bases outside the gene matches: 6. The CDR3: CASSLIAGGNNEQFF. The DNA for the CDR3 is TGTGCCAGCAGTCTAATAGCGGGGGGCAACAATGAGCAGTTCTTC.

The chain couples TRBV7-3 to TRBJ2-3; possible D gene TRBD1, 6 bases. The germline CDR1 and CDR2 sequences are SGHTA and FQGTGA. The CDR3 loop spans 16 amino acids. Between the trimmed V and J ends, which lost 5 bases and 4 bases, there was a span of 19 bases. CDR3 loop: CASSTLTLGASDTQYF. CDR3 coding DNA: TGTGCCAGCAGCACTCTAACCCTGGGGGCCTCAGATACGCAGTATTTT.

V and J are TRBV6-1 and TRBJ1-1; D is ambiguous. V dropped 6 bases and J dropped 1 base, with 9 bases sitting between them. The germline V gene encodes CDR1 MNHNS and CDR2 SASEGT. The CDR3 has 13 residues. Written as DNA, the CDR3 is TGTGCCAGCAGGGCCCGGGGGAACACTGAAGCTTTCTTT. Its translation: CASRARGNTEAFF.

This clone has a single count. The chain has TRBV30 and TRBJ1-1; 7 nucleotides agree with TRBD1. V was clipped by 5 bases and J by 2 bases; unmatched bases: 2. There are 12 residues in the CDR3. Germline assignment: CDR1 GTSNPN and CDR2 SVGIG (reference sequence). The CDR3 loop is CAWRQGNTEAFF. CDR3 DNA: TGTGCCTGGCGACAGGGAAACACTGAAGCTTTCTTT.

About this clone: At one end, the junction sequence differs from germline, possibly due to a read error. The same CDR3 can be traced to other DNA sequences in this sample. This chain links TRBV6-1 with TRBJ1-5, with D possibly matching TRBD1 (6 bases). Germline V gene lookup returns CDR1 MNHNS and CDR2 SASEGT. The CDR3 spans 15 residues. CDR3 region: CASSEDSNSNQPQHF. The CDR3 DNA reads TGTGCTAGCAGCGAGGACAGCAATAGCAATCAGCCCCAGCATTTT.

This chain links TRBV28 with TRBJ2-4; 7 positions match TRBD2. The CDR3 contains 16 residues. Trimming cost V 5 bases and J 1 base; bases outside gene matches: 8. The germline gives CDR1 MDHEN, CDR2 SYDVKM. The chain's CDR3 is CASSVTTGGAKNIQYF. CDR3 nucleotide sequence: TGTGCCAGCAGTGTCACCACCGGGGGGGCCAAAAACATTCAGTACTTC.

This clone has a handful of counts. The rearrangement joins TRBV18 to TRBJ1-5, with 12 bases lining up with TRBD1. After removal of 6 bases from V and 6 bases from J, the junction contained 6 bases not matched to a gene. The V gene's germline CDR1 is KGHSH and CDR2 LQKENI. The length of the CDR3 is 15 residues. In nucleotides, the CDR3 is TGTGCCAGCTCCGTAGGGACAGGGGGCTTTCAGCCCCAGCATTTT. Protein product: CASSVGTGGFQPQHF.

The chain has TRBV28 and TRBJ2-3; the match to TRBD2 covers 12 bases. CDR1 is MDHEN, CDR2 SYDVKM, per germline. This CDR3 has 15 residues. V lost 6 bases, J lost 3 bases, and 4 bases stayed unmatched. CDR3 in DNA: TGTGCCAGCAGCCAGACTAGCGGGGGTACAGATACGCAGTATTTT. Protein: CASSQTSGGTDTQYF.

As to this clone: The junction departs from the called germline gene at one end, perhaps through a read error. This chain joins TRBV7-2 and TRBJ1-1; a possible D gene is TRBD1 (5 bases). The CDR3 spans 16 residues. CDR1 and CDR2 from the germline V gene are SGHTA and FQGNSA. The CDR3: CASSSPAGGRNTKAFF. The DNA for the CDR3 is TGTGCCAGCAGCTCGCCGGCGGGGGGTAGGAACACTAAAGCTTTCTTT. The full variable domain, in which reference TRBV7-2 and TRBJ1-1 provide the parts outside the CDR3, is GAGVSQSPSNKVTEKGKDVELRCDPISGHTALYWYRQSLGQGLEFLIYFQGNSAPDKSGLPSDRFSAERTGGSVSTLTIQRTQQEDSAVYLCASSSPAGGRNTKAFFGQGTRLTVV.

This sequence joins TRBV9 and TRBJ2-7; 11 bases map to TRBD1. Germline loops: CDR1 SGDLS, CDR2 YYNGEE. The CDR3 is 15 residues long. The trim removed 3 bases at V and 3 bases at J, leaving 5 bases unmatched. The chain's CDR3 is CASSGGQGAVYEQYF. CDR3 bases: TGTGCCAGCAGCGGTGGACAGGGGGCTGTCTACGAGCAGTACTTC.

This chain joins TRBV2 and TRBJ2-7; 14 nucleotides agree with TRBD2. CDR3 size: 15 residues. Germline CDR1 SNHLY, CDR2 FYNNEI. Unmatched junction bases numbered 7, after V lost 5 bases and J lost 7 bases. The CDR3 loop reads CASSPTSGGAGEQYF. CDR3 nucleotides: TGTGCCAGCAGTCCGACTAGCGGGGGGGCCGGGGAGCAGTACTTC. The complete variable domain, with remaining parts taken from reference TRBV2 and TRBJ2-7, reads EPEVTQTPSHQVTQMGQEVILRCVPISNHLYFYWYRQILGQKVEFLVSFYNNEISEKSEIFDDQFSVERPDGSNFTLKIRSTKLEDSAMYFCASSPTSGGAGEQYFGPGTRLTVT.